This T cell receptor (beta chain) was sequenced during a study of breast tumors, draining lymph nodes, adjacent tissues. Points from the study as a whole: Tumor repertoires ranked between lymph nodes and nontumor tissue in diversity, with V and J gene preferences.

This clonotype was detected many times. Its specificity is not known. With 2 bases removed from V and 5 bases from J, the gap between germline ends came to 11 bases. The CDR3 consists of 14 residues. Germline V gene lookup returns CDR1 LNHDA and CDR2 SQIVND (reference sequence). Breast cancer patients provided tissue from their axillary draining lymph nodes. TCRdb re-analysed the multiplex PCR reads in MiXCR, keeping a single row per CDR3 protein. The sample lists over 200,000 distinct CDR3 sequences; approximately 29% were seen once. The rearrangement uses TRBV19 and TRBJ2-3, with D perhaps matching TRBD1 (6 bases). The receptor's source is a female donor with breast cancer. Some clones in this sample may be carry-over from other donors' samples. Material for sequencing was axillary lymph node tissue. The CDR3 is CASSISGAGDTQYF. The CDR3 region has the DNA TGTGCCAGTAGTATATCAGGGGCGGGAGATACGCAGTATTTT.